This T cell receptor beta chain was recorded in a study of identical twins. This CDR3 comprises 11 residues. CDR1 DFQATT and CDR2 SNEGSKA come from the germline V gene (reference sequence). Trimming took off 3 bases at V and 5 bases at J, with 7 bases between the two ends. This clonotype was detected many times. TCRdb analysed the 5' RACE reads with MiXCR anew, one entry per CDR3 protein. The repertoire holds hundreds of thousands of distinct CDR3 sequences, 15% to 20% seen once, with over 10% in the top ten. The same data also went into a second study, on T cells expressing NK-cell markers. That paper adds: Just one sequenced donor of eight was HCMV-seronegative, while seven were seropositive.

The chain uses TRBV20-1 and TRBJ1-1; D is unclear. This receptor was taken from a woman between 18 and 29 years old in good health. The material sequenced was PBMCs. The CDR3 protein is CSASRRTEAFF. CDR3 DNA: TGCAGTGCTAGCCGGAGAACTGAAGCTTTCTTT.